These T cell receptor beta chains were read from a single sample in a study of CD8+ T cells in alopecia areata. This table comes from immunoSEQ multiplex PCR, and its TCRdb copy is limited to in-frame clones, with some not included. The data contain under 150,000 clones, around 60% of them singletons. The sequenced sample was CD4+ T cells sorted from blood, obtained at week 4, from a patient treated with tofacitinib. Receptor source: a human donor with alopecia areata. Both conserved end residues are part of each CDR3. The order of the fields is CDR3 protein, CDR3 DNA, D gene, clone size, J gene, V gene. A D gene is named only where the DNA matches it firmly. Size tells how often a clone was seen (once, few, many) or the class of an expanded clone, and some rows leave it out.

CDR3aa: CSAEPTGKNYGYTF
CDR3nt: TGCAGCGCTGAACCGACAGGGAAAAACTATGGCTACACCTTC
d_gene: TRBD1
abundance: .
j_gene: TRBJ1-2
v_gene: TRBV29-1

CDR3aa: CSAKGTGAQPQHF
CDR3nt: TGCAGCGCCAAAGGGACAGGGGCTCAGCCCCAGCATTTT
d_gene: TRBD1
abundance: .
j_gene: TRBJ1-5
v_gene: TRBV29-1

CDR3aa: CSVGISGGEETQYF
CDR3nt: TGCAGCGTCGGAATTAGCGGGGGGGAAGAGACCCAGTACTTC
d_gene: TRBD2
abundance: few
j_gene: TRBJ2-5
v_gene: TRBV29-1

CDR3aa: CASSLQDVGELFF
CDR3nt: TGTGCCAGCAGCCTCCAGGATGTCGGGGAGCTGTTTTTT
d_gene: .
abundance: few
j_gene: TRBJ2-2
v_gene: TRBV7-9

CDR3aa: CASSPLAGEEETQYF
CDR3nt: TGCGCCAGCAGCCCACTAGCGGGAGAAGAAGAGACCCAGTACTTC
d_gene: TRBD2
abundance: .
j_gene: TRBJ2-5
v_gene: TRBV5-1

CDR3aa: CASSLEYGYTF
CDR3nt: TGTGCCAGCAGCTTGGAGTATGGCTACACCTTC
d_gene: .
abundance: .
j_gene: TRBJ1-2
v_gene: TRBV5-6

CDR3aa: CATGQGAITFRSEAFF
CDR3nt: TGTGCCACGGGACAGGGGGCGATTACTTTTAGGTCTGAAGCTTTCTTT
d_gene: TRBD1
abundance: .
j_gene: TRBJ1-1
v_gene: TRBV10-3

CDR3aa: CASSPGEDTQYF
CDR3nt: TGTGCCAGCAGCCCCGGTGAGGATACGCAGTATTTT
d_gene: .
abundance: .
j_gene: TRBJ2-3
v_gene: TRBV5-4

CDR3aa: CASSLNSNSYNEQFF
CDR3nt: TGTGCCAGCAGCTTGAATAGCAACTCCTACAATGAGCAGTTCTTC
d_gene: .
abundance: .
j_gene: TRBJ2-1
v_gene: TRBV5-6

CDR3aa: CSVDRTGATEAFF
CDR3nt: TGCAGCGTTGACCGTACAGGGGCCACTGAAGCTTTCTTT
d_gene: TRBD1
abundance: .
j_gene: TRBJ1-1
v_gene: TRBV29-1

CDR3aa: CASSPLVPNTGELFF
CDR3nt: TGTGCCAGCTCACCACTTGTGCCCAACACCGGGGAGCTGTTTTTT
d_gene: .
abundance: .
j_gene: TRBJ2-2
v_gene: TRBV18

CDR3aa: CASSSDRGYEQYF
CDR3nt: TGTGCCAGTAGCTCGGACAGGGGCTACGAGCAGTACTTC
d_gene: TRBD1
abundance: .
j_gene: TRBJ2-7
v_gene: TRBV19

CDR3aa: CSVGTGTHNEQFF
CDR3nt: TGCAGCGTTGGGACAGGGACTCACAATGAGCAGTTCTTC
d_gene: TRBD1
abundance: few
j_gene: TRBJ2-1
v_gene: TRBV29-1

CDR3aa: CASSLMAGMETQYF
CDR3nt: TGTGCCAGCAGCTTAATGGCGGGGATGGAGACCCAGTACTTC
d_gene: .
abundance: .
j_gene: TRBJ2-5
v_gene: TRBV7-9

CDR3aa: CASSLIAGGHTGELFF
CDR3nt: TGCGCCAGCAGCTTAATAGCGGGAGGACACACCGGGGAGCTGTTTTTT
d_gene: TRBD2
abundance: .
j_gene: TRBJ2-2
v_gene: TRBV5-1

CDR3aa: CASSLRVGQGRGYTF
CDR3nt: TGTGCCAGCAGCTTGCGCGTCGGACAGGGTCGTGGCTACACCTTC
d_gene: TRBD1
abundance: .
j_gene: TRBJ1-2
v_gene: TRBV5-6

CDR3aa: CASSIASGVGYTF
CDR3nt: TGCGCCAGCAGCATCGCCTCAGGGGTCGGCTACACCTTC
d_gene: .
abundance: few
j_gene: TRBJ1-2
v_gene: TRBV5-1

CDR3aa: CASSQVGRTDTQYF
CDR3nt: TGCGCCAGCAGCCAAGTGGGACGCACAGATACGCAGTATTTT
d_gene: .
abundance: .
j_gene: TRBJ2-3
v_gene: TRBV4-1

CDR3aa: CSAARGGGETQYF
CDR3nt: TGCAGCGCCGCTAGGGGGGGAGGAGAGACCCAGTACTTC
d_gene: .
abundance: .
j_gene: TRBJ2-5
v_gene: TRBV29-1

CDR3aa: CASSPRTGGYEQYF
CDR3nt: TGTGCCAGCAGCCCCCGGACAGGGGGGTACGAGCAGTACTTC
d_gene: TRBD1
abundance: .
j_gene: TRBJ2-7
v_gene: TRBV7-2

CDR3aa: CAWSSDRVGANVLTF
CDR3nt: TGTGCCTGGAGTTCTGACAGGGTTGGGGCCAACGTCCTGACTTTC
d_gene: TRBD1
abundance: .
j_gene: TRBJ2-6
v_gene: TRBV30

CDR3aa: CASSSPDSFNQPQHF
CDR3nt: TGTGCCAGCAGTTCGCCGGACAGCTTCAATCAGCCCCAGCATTTT
d_gene: .
abundance: .
j_gene: TRBJ1-5
v_gene: TRBV27

CDR3aa: CAFAKSSYNEQFF
CDR3nt: TGTGCCTTTGCCAAGAGCTCCTACAATGAGCAGTTCTTC
d_gene: .
abundance: .
j_gene: TRBJ2-1
v_gene: TRBV10-3

CDR3aa: CASSLRWGTGNIQYF
CDR3nt: TGTGCCAGCAGTCTTAGGTGGGGGACGGGAAACATTCAGTACTTC
d_gene: .
abundance: .
j_gene: TRBJ2-4
v_gene: TRBV27

CDR3aa: CASSLDRGQNTEAFF
CDR3nt: TGTGCCAGCAGCTTAGACAGGGGACAGAACACTGAAGCTTTCTTT
d_gene: TRBD1
abundance: .
j_gene: TRBJ1-1
v_gene: TRBV7-2

CDR3aa: CASTRHGGGNEKLFF
CDR3nt: TGCGCCAGTACCCGACACGGCGGGGGTAATGAAAAACTGTTTTTT
d_gene: .
abundance: few
j_gene: TRBJ1-4
v_gene: TRBV5-1

CDR3aa: CASSVGGVNTGELFF
CDR3nt: TGTGCCAGCAGCGTAGGCGGGGTCAACACCGGGGAGCTGTTTTTT
d_gene: .
abundance: few
j_gene: TRBJ2-2
v_gene: TRBV9